Below, one T cell receptor (beta chain) is given with its context. Its target is unknown. This may come from a read error, since a much larger clone is one base off. This record comes from a study of T cells in Graves' hyperthyroidism and ophthalmopathy. Study-wide results and limits: Ophthalmopathy was predicted by the model a median of 6.5 months ahead of onset. Within blood appeared most thyroid clonotypes that had expanded above 0.001.

Amplified regions were TCR beta CDR3 sequences from RNA transcripts. The study used the HTBI primer set for a first-round RT-PCR of the TCR CDR3. TCRdb reprocessed the multiplex PCR reads via MiXCR and lists one record per CDR3 protein. The sample carries about 740,000 distinct CDR3 sequences, less than 15% recorded once. With a duration under 2 months, the hyperthyroidism was newly diagnosed in patients aged 18 to 65. Fresh peripheral blood, around 11 ml of it, supplied the PBMCs. The CDR3 has 9 amino acids. Per the germline V gene, CDR1 is MNHNS and CDR2 is SASEGT. This receptor was obtained from a woman between 18 and 29 years old with Graves' hyperthyroidism. Input material: blood. The gene calls are TRBV6-1 and TRBJ1-2; the D is unclear. The CDR3 spells CASSPSYAF. CDR3 sequence (DNA): TGTGCCAGCAGTCCGAGCTACGCCTTC.